The clone carrying this T cell receptor (beta chain) was detected only a few times. Its antigen is unidentified. Diagnosis rested on symptoms, serum thyroxine and TRAb, thyroid ultrasound, and orbital computed tomography. The data were obtained in a study of T cells in Graves' hyperthyroidism and ophthalmopathy. Findings of the study overall: Most thyroid clonotypes expanded above 0.001 were also detected in blood.

CDR3 length: 12 amino acids. Trimming took 4 bases from V and 8 from J, leaving 12 bases between them. Germline CDR1 and CDR2: SGHRS and YFSETQ. Amplified regions were TCR beta CDR3 sequences from RNA transcripts. The HTBI primer set drove a first-round RT-PCR of the TCR CDR3. MiXCR, run by TCRdb on the multiplex PCR reads, gives a single entry per CDR3 protein. Of about 640,000 distinct CDR3 sequences listed, approximately 15% are singletons. V and J are TRBV5-1 and TRBJ1-1; a weak D match, TRBD1 (5 bases). Material for sequencing was blood. The clonotype originates from a woman aged 50 to 65 with Graves' ophthalmopathy. The CDR3 sequence is CASSPPQGEAFF. The CDR3 nucleotides read TGCGCCAGCAGCCCACCCCAGGGAGAAGCTTTCTTT.